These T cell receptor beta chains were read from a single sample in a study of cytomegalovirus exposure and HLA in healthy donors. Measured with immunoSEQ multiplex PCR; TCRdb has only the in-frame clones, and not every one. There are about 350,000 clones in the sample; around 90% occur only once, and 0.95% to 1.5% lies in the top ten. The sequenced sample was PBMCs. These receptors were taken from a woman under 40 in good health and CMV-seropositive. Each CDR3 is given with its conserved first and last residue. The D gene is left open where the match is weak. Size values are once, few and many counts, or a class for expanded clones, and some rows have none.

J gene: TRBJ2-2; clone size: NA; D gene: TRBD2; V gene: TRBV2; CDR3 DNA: TGTGCCAGCAACATGGGGGGGGACACCGGGGAGCTGTTTTTT; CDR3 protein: CASNMGGDTGELFF
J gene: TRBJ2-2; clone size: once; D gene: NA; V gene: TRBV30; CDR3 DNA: TGTGCCTGGGGCCTAGAGGGGATCGGGGAGCTGTTTTTT; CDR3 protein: CAWGLEGIGELFF
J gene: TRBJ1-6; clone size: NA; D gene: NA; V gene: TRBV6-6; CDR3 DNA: TGTGCCAGCAGTCCGACAGGAAGTAATTCACCCCTCCACTTT; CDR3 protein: CASSPTGSNSPLHF
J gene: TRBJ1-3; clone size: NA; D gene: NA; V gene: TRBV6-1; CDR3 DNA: TGTGCCAGCACCGCCACTGGAAACACCATATATTTT; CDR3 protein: CASTATGNTIYF
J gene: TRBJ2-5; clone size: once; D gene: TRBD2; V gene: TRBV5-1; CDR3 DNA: TGCGCCAGCAGCCCTAGTCCTGGGAGGGAAGAGACCCAGTACTTC; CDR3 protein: CASSPSPGREETQYF
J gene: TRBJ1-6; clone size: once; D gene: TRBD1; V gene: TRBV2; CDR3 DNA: TGTGCCAGCGCCGGGACAGTCTATAATTCACCCCTCCACTTT; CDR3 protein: CASAGTVYNSPLHF
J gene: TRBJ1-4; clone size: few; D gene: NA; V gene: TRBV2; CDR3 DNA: TGTGCCGCCCAGGGAACCTATGAAAAACTGTTTTTT; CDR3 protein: CAAQGTYEKLFF
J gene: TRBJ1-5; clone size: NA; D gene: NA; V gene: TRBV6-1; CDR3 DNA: TGTGCCAGCAGTGGCCGAGGAGGCAATCAGCCCCAGCATTTT; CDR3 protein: CASSGRGGNQPQHF
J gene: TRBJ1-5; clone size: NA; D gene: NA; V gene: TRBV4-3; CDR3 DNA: TGCGCCAGCAGCCAAGATTTGACACGAAGGGATCAGCCCCAGCATTTT; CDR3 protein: CASSQDLTRRDQPQHF
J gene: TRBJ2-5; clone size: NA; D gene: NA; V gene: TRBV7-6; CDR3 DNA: TGTGCCAGCAGCTTAGTGGTTGATACTCTTCAAGAGACCCAGTACTTC; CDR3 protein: CASSLVVDTLQETQYF
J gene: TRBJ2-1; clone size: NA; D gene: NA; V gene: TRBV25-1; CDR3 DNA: TGTGCCAGCAGTGTGGAGAACAATGAGCAGTTCTTC; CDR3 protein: CASSVENNEQFF
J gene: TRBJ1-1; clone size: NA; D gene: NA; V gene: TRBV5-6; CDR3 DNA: TGTGCCAGCGGGAGGGCAGGGCATGTCACTGAAGCTTTCTTT; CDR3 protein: CASGRAGHVTEAFF
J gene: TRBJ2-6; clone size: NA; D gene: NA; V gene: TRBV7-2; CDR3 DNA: TGTGCCAGCAGCTTTCAAATCTCTGGGGCCAACGTCCTGACTTTC; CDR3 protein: CASSFQISGANVLTF
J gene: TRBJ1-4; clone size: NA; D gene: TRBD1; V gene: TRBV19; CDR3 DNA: TGTGCCAGTAGGGACAGGGGGCGTGAAAAACTGTTTTTT; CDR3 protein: CASRDRGREKLFF
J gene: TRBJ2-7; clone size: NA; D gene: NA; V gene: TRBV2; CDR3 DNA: TGTGCCAGCAGGGCTGACGGCACCTACGAGCAGTACTTC; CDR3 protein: CASRADGTYEQYF
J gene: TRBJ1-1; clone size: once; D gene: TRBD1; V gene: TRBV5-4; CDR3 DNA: TGTGCCAGCAGCACCGGATGGGACAGGGTGGGGGTAACTGAAGCTTTCTTT; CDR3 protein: CASSTGWDRVGVTEAFF
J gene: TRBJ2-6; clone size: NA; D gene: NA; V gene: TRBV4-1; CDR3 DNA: TGCGCCAGCAGCCAAGGTGCCGGGATGGTGGGGGGGGCCAACGTCCTGACTTTC; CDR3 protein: CASSQGAGMVGGANVLTF
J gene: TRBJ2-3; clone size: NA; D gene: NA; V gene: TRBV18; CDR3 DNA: TGTGCCAGCTCCCAGGTGGGTAGCACAGATACGCAGTATTTT; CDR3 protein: CASSQVGSTDTQYF
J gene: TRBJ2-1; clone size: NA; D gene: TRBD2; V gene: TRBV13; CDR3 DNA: TGTGCCAGCAGCTTTAGCGGGGGGGACGTTGAGCAGTTCTTC; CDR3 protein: CASSFSGGDVEQFF
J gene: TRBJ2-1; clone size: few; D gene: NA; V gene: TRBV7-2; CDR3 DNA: TGTGCCACCCGGTCGGGGGAATACAATGAGCAGTTCTTC; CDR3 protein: CATRSGEYNEQFF
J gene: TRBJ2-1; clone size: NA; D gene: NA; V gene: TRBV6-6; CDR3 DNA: TGTGCCAGCAGTTGGAGCGGTTCCTACAATGAGCAGTTCTTC; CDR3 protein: CASSWSGSYNEQFF
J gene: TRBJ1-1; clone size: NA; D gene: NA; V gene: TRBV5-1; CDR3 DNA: TGCGCCAGCAGCTTAAGTCACATGAACACTGAAGCTTTCTTT; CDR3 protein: CASSLSHMNTEAFF
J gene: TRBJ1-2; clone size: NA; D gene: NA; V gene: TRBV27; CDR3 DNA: TGTGCCAGCAGTTTTTTAGGTGGCTATGGCTACACCTTC; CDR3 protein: CASSFLGGYGYTF
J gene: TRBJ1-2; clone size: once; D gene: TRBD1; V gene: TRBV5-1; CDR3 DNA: TGCGCCAGCAGCCGGACAGGGGGCAACCAAAACTATGGCTACACCTTC; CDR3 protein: CASSRTGGNQNYGYTF
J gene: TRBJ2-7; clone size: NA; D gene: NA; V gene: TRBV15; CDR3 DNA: TGTGCCACCAGCAGAGAAAGGTCGGCAGGTCGGGGCTACGAGCAGTACTTC; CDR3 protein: CATSRERSAGRGYEQYF
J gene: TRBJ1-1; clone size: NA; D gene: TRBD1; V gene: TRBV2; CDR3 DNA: TGTGCCAGCCGATCGACTGGAGGGACAGGAGACGGGGGGACTGAAGCTTTCTTT; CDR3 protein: CASRSTGGTGDGGTEAFF
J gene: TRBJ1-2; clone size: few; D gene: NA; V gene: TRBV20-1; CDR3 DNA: TGCAGTGCTAGAGCCGTGGGGCACACCTTC; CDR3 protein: CSARAVGHTF
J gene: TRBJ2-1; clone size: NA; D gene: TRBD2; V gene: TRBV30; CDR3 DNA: TGTGCCTGGAGTGGAATAGCGGGGGGGTTATACAATGAGCAGTTCTTC; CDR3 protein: CAWSGIAGGLYNEQFF
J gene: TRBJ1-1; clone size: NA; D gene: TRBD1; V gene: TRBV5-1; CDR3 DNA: TGCGCCAGCAGCAATAGGACAGGGAACACTGAAGCTTTCTTT; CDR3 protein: CASSNRTGNTEAFF
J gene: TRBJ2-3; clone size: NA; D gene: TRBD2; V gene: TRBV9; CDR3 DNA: TGTGCCAGCAGCGTAGCTGGCGCGGGAGTGGATACGCAGTATTTT; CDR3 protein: CASSVAGAGVDTQYF
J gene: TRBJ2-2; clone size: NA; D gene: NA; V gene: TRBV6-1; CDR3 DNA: TGTGCCAGCAGTGAAGCGACTATCGGGGAGCTGTTTTTT; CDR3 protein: CASSEATIGELFF
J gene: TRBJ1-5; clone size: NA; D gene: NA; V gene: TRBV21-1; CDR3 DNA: TGTGCCAGCAGCACCTACGGGACAGGGGACAATCAGCCCCAGCATTTT; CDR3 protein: CASSTYGTGDNQPQHF
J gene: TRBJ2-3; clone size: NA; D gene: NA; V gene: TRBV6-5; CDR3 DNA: TGTGCCAGCATAGAGGGGGGCACAGATACGCAGTATTTT; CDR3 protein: CASIEGGTDTQYF
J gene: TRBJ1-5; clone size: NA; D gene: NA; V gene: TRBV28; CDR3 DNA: TGTGCCAGCAGTTCGGGAGACAGCGTCAATCAGCCCCAGCATTTT; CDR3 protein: CASSSGDSVNQPQHF
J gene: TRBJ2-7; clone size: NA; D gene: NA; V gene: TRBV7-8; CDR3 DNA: TGTGCCAGCGCAAGAGACTCCTACGAGCAGTACTTC; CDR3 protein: CASARDSYEQYF
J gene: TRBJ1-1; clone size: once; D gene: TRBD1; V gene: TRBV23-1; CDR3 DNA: TGCGCCAGCAGTCATAAGACAGGGGAGAACACTGAAGCTTTCTTT; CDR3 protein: CASSHKTGENTEAFF
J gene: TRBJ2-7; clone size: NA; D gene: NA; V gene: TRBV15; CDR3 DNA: TGTGCCACCAGCAGTTCCCGTATTTACGAGCAGTACTTC; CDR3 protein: CATSSSRIYEQYF
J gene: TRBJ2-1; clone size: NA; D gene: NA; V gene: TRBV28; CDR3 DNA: TGTGCCACGCTCAGGGGCTACAATGAGCAGTTCTTC; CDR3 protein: CATLRGYNEQFF
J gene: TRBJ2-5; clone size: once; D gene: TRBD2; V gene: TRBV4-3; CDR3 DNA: TGCGCCAGCAGCCAAGATCGGGGACTAGCGGGGGGCCAGCCAGGGGAGACCCAGTACTTC; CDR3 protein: CASSQDRGLAGGQPGETQYF
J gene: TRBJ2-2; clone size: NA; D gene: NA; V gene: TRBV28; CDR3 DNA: TGTGCCTGGGGAGTCGCGAACACCGGGGAGCTGTTTTTT; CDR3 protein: CAWGVANTGELFF
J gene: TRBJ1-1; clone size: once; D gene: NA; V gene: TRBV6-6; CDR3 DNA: TGTGCCAGCAGCCCCCGTGCAGCAGCCGAAGCTTTCTTT; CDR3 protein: CASSPRAAAEAFF
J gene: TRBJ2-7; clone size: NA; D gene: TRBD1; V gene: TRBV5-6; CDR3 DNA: TGTGCCAGCAGCTTTGGGACAGCCCAATACGAGCAGTACTTC; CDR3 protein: CASSFGTAQYEQYF
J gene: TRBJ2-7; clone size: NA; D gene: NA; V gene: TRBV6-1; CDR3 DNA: TGTGCCAGCAGTGTCGGGACTCATGGAACCTACGAGCAGTACTTC; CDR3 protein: CASSVGTHGTYEQYF
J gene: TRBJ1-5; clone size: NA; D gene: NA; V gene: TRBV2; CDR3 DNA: TGTGCCAGCAGTGTGAGCCCGGGGGGGCCCCAGCATTTT; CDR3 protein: CASSVSPGGPQHF
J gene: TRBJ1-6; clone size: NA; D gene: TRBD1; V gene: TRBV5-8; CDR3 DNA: TGTGCCAGCAGCACGAGACAGGGAGTGGGTAGTTCACCCCTCCACTTT; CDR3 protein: CASSTRQGVGSSPLHF
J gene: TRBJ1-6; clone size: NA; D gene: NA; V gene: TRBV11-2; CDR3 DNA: TGTGCCAGCAGCTTAGTGGCTCTGGGGAGCTCCTATAATTCACCCCTCCACTTT; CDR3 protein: CASSLVALGSSYNSPLHF
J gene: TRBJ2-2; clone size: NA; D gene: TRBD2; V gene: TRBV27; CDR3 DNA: TGTGCCAGCAGTCTTATAGCGGGAGAGGTCGGGGAGCTGTTTTTT; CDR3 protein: CASSLIAGEVGELFF
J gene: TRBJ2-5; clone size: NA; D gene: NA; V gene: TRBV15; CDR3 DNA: TGTGCCACCAGCATAGAAGAGACCCAGTACTTC; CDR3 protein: CATSIEETQYF
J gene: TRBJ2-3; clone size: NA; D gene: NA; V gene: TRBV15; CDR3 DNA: TGTGCCACCAGCAGAGGCGGACAGTTTAGCACAGATACGCAGTATTTT; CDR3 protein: CATSRGGQFSTDTQYF